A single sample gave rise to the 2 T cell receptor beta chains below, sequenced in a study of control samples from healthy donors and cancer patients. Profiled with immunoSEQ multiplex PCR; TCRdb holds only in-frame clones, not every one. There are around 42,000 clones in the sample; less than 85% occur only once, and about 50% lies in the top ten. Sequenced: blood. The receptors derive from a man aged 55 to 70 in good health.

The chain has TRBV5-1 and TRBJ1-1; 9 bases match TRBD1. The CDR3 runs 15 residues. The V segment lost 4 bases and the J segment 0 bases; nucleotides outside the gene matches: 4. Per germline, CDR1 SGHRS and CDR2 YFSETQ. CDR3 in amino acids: CASSAGQGVNTEAFF. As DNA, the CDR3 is TGCGCCAGCAGCGCGGGACAGGGAGTGAACACTGAAGCTTTCTTT.

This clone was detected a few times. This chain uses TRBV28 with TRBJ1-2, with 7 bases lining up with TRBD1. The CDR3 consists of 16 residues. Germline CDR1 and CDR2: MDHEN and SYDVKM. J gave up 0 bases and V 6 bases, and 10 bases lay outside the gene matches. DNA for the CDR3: TGTGCCAGCAGCTCAATCGCACAGGGGCCTAACTATGGCTACACCTTC. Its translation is CASSSIAQGPNYGYTF.